This T cell receptor beta chain is drawn from a study of blood T cell repertoires in COVID-19. For the study at large: The analysed material was cDNA or gDNA that came from T cells, B-cell-depleted T cells, or PBMCs.

Original processing notes: From reference gene primer amplification, estimates of nucleated cell counts were derived. Repertoires were generated with immunoSEQ multiplex PCR, while TCRdb's copy carries only in-frame clones and drops some. V and J calls and clone size come straight from that table; D and trimming were deduced from the DNA. Of a few hundred thousand clones in the sample, 91% were seen once. Sequencing used peripheral blood. This sequence originates from a person aged 18 to 35 with COVID-19, enrolled during active disease.

The CDR3 loop is CASSYVQITDTQYF. For the CDR3, the DNA is TGTGCCAGCAGTTATGTCCAAATCACAGATACGCAGTATTTT. J is TRBJ2-3 and V is TRBV6-2 or TRBV6-3, with no clear D. Trimming cost V 3 bases and J 2 bases, with 9 bases left between them. Germline CDR1 and CDR2: MNHEY and SVGEGT. The CDR3 covers 14 residues.